This T cell receptor (beta chain) was profiled in a study of T cell repertoires in cytomegalovirus infection. TCRdb used MiXCR to reprocess the reads, holding one entry per CDR3 protein. The sample includes about 770,000 distinct CDR3 sequences, around 29% seen only once; the top ten take about an eighth. A word on this clonotype: Its antigen is currently unknown.

In germline, CDR1 is MNHEY, CDR2 SVGAGI. The CDR3 is 15 residues long. Between the trimmed V and J ends, which lost 7 bases and 1 base, there was a span of 11 bases. The V call is TRBV6-5, the J call TRBJ1-6; TRBD1 is a possible D gene (6 bases). Sequenced here: cultured CD8+ T cells from PBMCs, sampled from culture after CMV antigen stimulation. The sequence derives from a human donor in good health (CMV status not recorded). Some clones in this sample may be carry-over from other donors' samples. This chain's CDR3 is CASTSRGSYNSPLHF. CDR3 coding DNA: TGTGCCAGCACCTCAAGGGGGTCCTATAATTCACCCCTCCACTTT.